The rows below give T cell receptor beta chains drawn from one sample of a study of T cell repertoires in cytomegalovirus infection. Each CDR3 protein is one row after TCRdb ran MiXCR on the reads. Found here are hundreds of thousands of distinct CDR3 sequences, around a sixth of them singletons; the top ten hold around 12%. The sample taken for sequencing was PBMCs. The receptors were sampled from a human donor in good health (CMV status not recorded). Some clones in this sample may be carry-over from other donors' samples. Both conserved end residues are part of each CDR3. D genes are given only for firm matches. Rows may omit the clone size; those that give it use once, few, many or a size class.

DNA	CDR3	size	D	J	V
TGCAGTGCACATGACCCACCGCGAGCAACTAATGAAAAACTGTTTTTT	CSAHDPPRATNEKLFF	NA	NA	TRBJ1-4	TRBV20-1
TGTGCCAGCAGCTTAGGGGGACAGGGGGCTGTCAATGAGCAGTTCTTC	CASSLGGQGAVNEQFF	many	TRBD1	TRBJ2-1	TRBV7-2
TGTGCCAGCAGTCCCTCCGTGGGACAGACTTCCTACGAGCAGTACTTC	CASSPSVGQTSYEQYF	few	TRBD1	TRBJ2-7	TRBV27
TGTGCCACCAGCATGGGGGGGGCGGCTACCTACGAGCAGTACTTC	CATSMGGAATYEQYF	few	NA	TRBJ2-7	TRBV15
TGTGCCAGCAGTGCGCGGACAGACACGGGCAATCAGCCCCAGCATTTT	CASSARTDTGNQPQHF	many	NA	TRBJ1-5	TRBV2
TGTGCCATCAGTGATGTGGGGGGCGGTGGGAACACTGAAGCTTTCTTT	CAISDVGGGGNTEAFF	NA	NA	TRBJ1-1	TRBV10-3
TGTGCCAGCAGCGAGTTGAGCCAGGGGTTGGGACCTAGGAACACCGGGGAGCTGTTTTTT	CASSELSQGLGPRNTGELFF	few	NA	TRBJ2-2	TRBV5-6
TGTGCCAGCAGTTCCCCACCCGGACTAGCGGGGACCGAGGGAACCGGGGAGCTGTTTTTT	CASSSPPGLAGTEGTGELFF	many	TRBD2	TRBJ2-2	TRBV12-3/TRBV12-4
TGTGCCAGCGTGGGGGCGGGGAGACAAGAGACCCAGTACTTC	CASVGAGRQETQYF	few	NA	TRBJ2-5	TRBV11-2
TGCGCCAGCAGCCCCCGACAGGGGCCGCTCACCGGGGAGCTGTTTTTT	CASSPRQGPLTGELFF	few	TRBD1	TRBJ2-2	TRBV4-1
TGCAGTGGCCGCCGGGACCTTGGTCAGCCCCAGCATTTT	CSGRRDLGQPQHF	few	NA	TRBJ1-5	TRBV20-1
TGCGCCAGCAGCCAAGTGGACAGGGATAATTCACCCCTCCACTTT	CASSQVDRDNSPLHF	NA	TRBD1	TRBJ1-6	TRBV4-3
TGCAGTGCTACTTCAGCGGGACAGGGTACGCAAGAGACCCAGTACTTC	CSATSAGQGTQETQYF	NA	TRBD1	TRBJ2-5	TRBV20-1
TGTGCCAGCAGTTTGGACAGGGCGGACACTGAAGCTTTCTTT	CASSLDRADTEAFF	few	TRBD1	TRBJ1-1	TRBV27
TGTGCCAGCAGCTACCGGACTAGACGCCCCCACAATGAGCAGTTCTTC	CASSYRTRRPHNEQFF	NA	TRBD2	TRBJ2-1	TRBV5-4
TGTGCCACCAGTCGTGGGTTTGAGACAGATACGCAGTATTTT	CATSRGFETDTQYF	NA	NA	TRBJ2-3	TRBV24-1
TGTGCCAGCAGCTTAAATCAGGGTGCTGAGGGTACGCAGTATTTT	CASSLNQGAEGTQYF	many	NA	TRBJ2-3	TRBV7-2
TGTGCCAGCAGCCCTCCAAACTTACAGCATTTT	CASSPPNLQHF	few	NA	TRBJ1-5	TRBV27
TGTGCCAGCATCCCGATGACAGGGGGGGACGAGCAGTACTTC	CASIPMTGGDEQYF	few	TRBD1	TRBJ2-7	TRBV6-6
TGCAGTGCTAGAGATCCGGGGGGAGGGGGTGAAGAGACCCAGTACTTC	CSARDPGGGGEETQYF	few	NA	TRBJ2-5	TRBV20-1
TGCAGTGCTATCCGGGGGGTAAGCACAGATACGCAGTATTTT	CSAIRGVSTDTQYF	NA	TRBD2	TRBJ2-3	TRBV20-1
TGCGCCAGCAGCCGCGGCAGCGGGGTTAATACCTACGAGCAGTACTTC	CASSRGSGVNTYEQYF	few	TRBD2	TRBJ2-7	TRBV4-1
TGTGCCAGCTCAACCACCGGGCAGGGGACTGAAGCTTTCTTT	CASSTTGQGTEAFF	few	NA	TRBJ1-1	TRBV18
TGCGCCAGCAACGGAGGGACCTCGGAGCCCCTCCACTTT	CASNGGTSEPLHF	many	NA	TRBJ1-6	TRBV4-3
TGTGCCAGCTCAGATTTCCCAGAGAACACTGAAGCTTTCTTT	CASSDFPENTEAFF	NA	NA	TRBJ1-1	TRBV27
TGTGCCAGCAGCTTACTTCTGAGCGCTGAAGCTTTCTTT	CASSLLLSAEAFF	many	NA	TRBJ1-1	TRBV7-9
TGTGCCAGTAGTATAGATCTGGCAAAATATAATTCACCCCTCCACTTT	CASSIDLAKYNSPLHF	NA	NA	TRBJ1-6	TRBV19
TGTGCCAGCAGTGAACGGGACACGGCCACTGAAGCTTTCTTT	CASSERDTATEAFF	NA	NA	TRBJ1-1	TRBV6-1
TGTGCCAGCAGCCAAGTCGAACAGGGGGCTCGACAGCCCCAGCATTTT	CASSQVEQGARQPQHF	NA	TRBD1	TRBJ1-5	TRBV4-2
TGTGCCAGCACCCCGGGGCAGGGGCCGAAGGCCGCAGATACGCAGTATTTT	CASTPGQGPKAADTQYF	NA	NA	TRBJ2-3	TRBV6-6
TGCGCCAGCAGCCAAGGTCGGTCAGGGGGCCGAGAAAAACTGTTTTTT	CASSQGRSGGREKLFF	few	TRBD1	TRBJ1-4	TRBV4-1
TGCAGTGCCAAGGGACAGGGTCTGAACACTGAAGCTTTCTTT	CSAKGQGLNTEAFF	NA	TRBD1	TRBJ1-1	TRBV20-1
TGTGCCACCACTAAGACTAGTGCTGGGAATTCACCCCTCCACTTT	CATTKTSAGNSPLHF	NA	NA	TRBJ1-6	TRBV24-1
TGTGCCAGCAGCCAAGGACTGGGGGGCGGGGCAGATACGCAGTATTTT	CASSQGLGGGADTQYF	few	NA	TRBJ2-3	TRBV4-2
TGTGCCAGCAGGTCGAGAGGGGTGAACACCGGGGAGCTGTTTTTT	CASRSRGVNTGELFF	NA	NA	TRBJ2-2	TRBV28
TGTGCCAGCTCTGGTTGGGGCCCGAGTTTCGAGCAGTACTTC	CASSGWGPSFEQYF	few	NA	TRBJ2-7	TRBV12-3/TRBV12-4
TGTGCCCCAGTGGGGGTGAACACCGGGGAGCTGTTTTTT	CAPVGVNTGELFF	NA	NA	TRBJ2-2	TRBV24-1